These 24 T cell receptor beta chains were all obtained from the same sample, sequenced in a study of blood T cell repertoires in COVID-19. Some clones are missing from TCRdb's copy, which holds only in-frame ones; the method was immunoSEQ multiplex PCR. This sample yields about 250,000 clones, of which approximately 90% are seen a single time; more than 0.75% belongs to the top ten. Sample: peripheral blood. The source is a man aged 25-45 years with acute or convalescent COVID-19.

The gene calls are TRBV4-2 and TRBJ1-1; possible D gene TRBD1, 6 bases. V lost 2 bases and J lost 2, with 9 bases in between. In germline, CDR1 is LGHNA, CDR2 YNFKEQ. The CDR3 is 14 amino acids. The CDR3 nucleotides are TGTGCCAGCAGCCAACAGGGGACAAACACTGAAGCTTTCTTT. Translated, it gives CASSQQGTNTEAFF.

The chain has TRBV28 and TRBJ2-5, with a possible D match to TRBD1 (5 bases). CDR3 length equals 13 residues. Trimming pared 2 bases from V and 5 bases from J, leaving 9 bases between. Per the germline V gene, CDR1 is MDHEN and CDR2 is SYDVKM. The CDR3 DNA reads TGTGCCAGCAGTTTAGGGGCCCCGGAGACCCAGTACTTC. Translation: CASSLGAPETQYF. Supplemented by reference TRBV28 and TRBJ2-5, the full variable domain reads DVKVTQSSRYLVKRTGEKVFLECVQDMDHENMFWYRQDPGLGLRLIYFSYDVKMKEKGDIPEGYSVSREKKERFSLILESASTNQTSMYLCASSLGAPETQYFGPGTRLLVL.

J is TRBJ1-1 and V is TRBV27, with 7 bases matching TRBD1. Per germline, CDR1 MNHEY and CDR2 SMNVEV (reference sequence). This CDR3 has 13 amino acids. Trimming at V came to 6 bases and at J to 5 bases, leaving 6 bases not matched to a gene. Written as DNA, the CDR3 is TGTGCCAGCAGACTACAGGGGACTACTGAAGCTTTCTTT. Translated: CASRLQGTTEAFF.

The genes are TRBV3-1 (or the pseudogene TRBV3-2) and TRBJ1-2, with D possibly TRBD1 on 6 matching bases. Trimming pared 4 bases from V and 5 bases from J, leaving 14 bases between. The germline V gene encodes CDR1 LGHDT and CDR2 YNNKEL (reference sequence). CDR3 length equals 14 residues. The CDR3 coding sequence is TGTGCCAGCAGCCTTCGGACAGCCTCTTATGGCTACACCTTC. This encodes CASSLRTASYGYTF.

The chain recombines TRBV29-1 with TRBJ1-5; maybe TRBD1 (6 bases). The germline V gene has CDR1 SQVTM and CDR2 ANQGSEA. Between the trimmed V and J ends, which lost 7 bases and 7 bases, there was a span of 17 bases. The CDR3 is 13 amino acids. CDR3 in amino acids: CSAATGSGQPQHF. The CDR3 DNA sequence: TGCAGCGCCGCTACAGGGTCGGGGCAGCCCCAGCATTTT.

This clone was seen just once. The rearrangement joins TRBV10-3 to TRBJ2-7; 10 nucleotides match TRBD1. V lost 4 bases, J lost 4 bases, and 10 bases stayed unmatched. CDR1 and CDR2 from the germline V gene are ENHRY and SYGVKD. The CDR3 extends over 16 amino acids. CDR3 protein: CAISGGVGQGIYEQYF. The DNA for the CDR3 is TGTGCCATCAGTGGCGGGGTGGGACAGGGGATATACGAGCAGTACTTC.

The V gene is TRBV18, the J gene TRBJ1-2; TRBD1 matches at 7 bases. Germline V gene data show CDR1 as KGHSH and CDR2 as LQKENI. J gave up 6 bases and V 5 bases, and 9 bases lay outside the gene matches. The CDR3 extends over 14 amino acids. The DNA of the CDR3 is TGTGCCAGCTCATCGTTGACAGGGATGGATGGCTACACCTTC. Amino acid sequence: CASSSLTGMDGYTF.

The chain links TRBV30 to TRBJ1-6; 7 positions agree with TRBD1. Per the germline V gene, CDR1 is GTSNPN and CDR2 is SVGIG (reference sequence). With 7 bases clipped from V and 7 bases from J, the junction kept 7 bases outside the gene matches. The CDR3 sequence is 13 residues long. CDR3 sequence reads: CAFGTVLNSPLHF. CDR3 DNA: TGTGCCTTCGGGACAGTTTTAAATTCACCCCTCCACTTT.

The J gene is TRBJ1-1, the V gene TRBV25-1; 11 bases fit TRBD1. The trim removed 3 bases at V and 5 bases at J, leaving 11 bases unmatched. From germline, CDR1 is MGHDK and CDR2 SYGVNS. This CDR3 comprises 17 residues. This CDR3 is CASSEIQRTGGLTEAFF. The CDR3 DNA sequence: TGTGCCAGCAGTGAGATCCAGAGGACAGGGGGCTTGACTGAAGCTTTCTTT.

The chain employs TRBV13 and TRBJ2-7, with a tentative D call TRBD1 (6 bases). This CDR3 has 15 residues. Germline-derived CDR1 and CDR2 are PRHDT and FYEKMQ (reference sequence). Trimming left V 3 bases short and J 3 bases short, with 15 bases between. CDR3 DNA: TGTGCCAGCAGCTTGGGCCAGGGGCCTGTCTACGAGCAGTACTTC. It encodes CASSLGQGPVYEQYF.

This clone was detected only a few times. The chain has TRBV28 and TRBJ1-1; 8 bases map to TRBD1. The CDR3 consists of 15 residues. Germline CDR1 and CDR2: MDHEN and SYDVKM. V lost 5 bases and J lost 5; bases outside the gene matches: 10. The DNA of the CDR3 is TGTGCCAGCAGTCCGATTCGACAGGGGATTACTGAAGCTTTCTTT. Residues: CASSPIRQGITEAFF. The full variable domain, its missing parts supplied by reference TRBV28 and TRBJ1-1, is DVKVTQSSRYLVKRTGEKVFLECVQDMDHENMFWYRQDPGLGLRLIYFSYDVKMKEKGDIPEGYSVSREKKERFSLILESASTNQTSMYLCASSPIRQGITEAFFGQGTRLTVV.

The chain joins TRBV18 to TRBJ1-6; D call uncertain. The CDR3 extends over 14 amino acids. V was clipped by 1 base and J by 4 bases, with 5 bases between them. Germline V gene data show CDR1 as KGHSH and CDR2 as LQKENI. The CDR3 here is CASSPQRYNSPLHF. For the CDR3, the DNA is TGTGCCAGCTCACCACAGAGGTATAATTCACCCCTCCACTTT. The full variable domain, with the rest looked up from reference TRBV18 and TRBJ1-6, is NAGVMQNPRHLVRRRGQEARLRCSPMKGHSHVYWYRQLPEEGLKFMVYLQKENIIDESGMPKERFSAEFPKEGPSILRIQQVVRGDSAAYFCASSPQRYNSPLHFGNGTRLTVT.

As DNA, the CDR3 is TGTGCCTGGGACAGCTACATGAACACTGAAGCTTTCTTT. It specifies CAWDSYMNTEAFF. The chain links TRBV30 to TRBJ1-1; D may be TRBD1 (5 bases). The CDR3 length is 13 residues. V dropped 5 bases and J dropped 0 bases, with 10 bases sitting between them. Germline V gene data show CDR1 as GTSNPN and CDR2 as SVGIG (reference sequence).

This chain connects TRBV4-1 to TRBJ1-2; D gene unclear. The CDR3 extends over 19 amino acids. CDR1 and CDR2 from the germline V gene are MGHRA and YSYEKL. V was cut by 1 base and J by 1 base, with 22 bases left in between. Written as DNA, the CDR3 is TGCGCCAGCAGCCAAGCCTCTCGGTTGGTCAGGAATCTTAACTATGGCTACACCTTC. Translated, it gives CASSQASRLVRNLNYGYTF.

The rearrangement joins TRBV3-1 (or the pseudogene TRBV3-2) to TRBJ1-1; D call uncertain. The germline V gene has CDR1 LGHDT and CDR2 YNNKEL (reference sequence). V was clipped by 4 bases and J by 10 bases, with 13 bases between them. This CDR3 has 12 residues. CDR3 nucleotides: TGTGCCAGCAGCCCGGACGGGAATACAGCTTTCTTT. Amino acids: CASSPDGNTAFF.

The chain employs TRBV18 and TRBJ1-5, with D maybe TRBD1 (5 bases). V was shortened by 2 bases and J by 4 bases, with 9 bases between the two germline ends. Looked up from germline, CDR1 is KGHSH and CDR2 is LQKENI. The CDR3 runs 14 residues. The chain's CDR3 is CASSPNQGNQPQHF. The CDR3 coding sequence is TGTGCCAGCTCACCAAATCAGGGTAATCAGCCCCAGCATTTT.

Here the CDR3 reads CASSRGTSGRDTQYF. In DNA, the CDR3 is TGCGCCAGCAGCCGAGGGACTAGCGGGAGAGATACGCAGTATTTT. V and J are TRBV5-1 and TRBJ2-3, with TRBD2 identical over 14 bases. The germline CDR1 and CDR2 sequences are SGHRS and YFSETQ. Trimming removed 4 bases from V and 5 bases from J; junction bases left unmatched: 3. The CDR3 is 15 amino acids.

The chain carries TRBV6-5 and TRBJ2-5; 7 nucleotides agree with TRBD2. The CDR3 spans 15 residues. The germline CDR1 and CDR2 sequences are MNHEY and SVGAGI. Unmatched junction bases numbered 6, after V lost 4 bases and J lost 1 base. CDR3 sequence reads: CASSSLLAAQETQYF. CDR3 coding DNA: TGTGCCAGCAGTTCCCTCCTAGCGGCCCAAGAGACCCAGTACTTC.

The chain carries TRBV15 and TRBJ1-5; possible D gene TRBD1, 5 bases. Trimming left V 0 bases short and J 1 base short, with 10 bases between. Germline V gene sequence: CDR1 LNHNV, CDR2 YYDKDF (reference sequence). The CDR3 sequence is 16 residues long. The CDR3: CATSRDGGFSNQPQHF. DNA of the CDR3: TGTGCCACCAGCAGAGACGGGGGATTCAGCAATCAGCCCCAGCATTTT.

With respect to this clone: This sample also contains other DNA sequences that code for the same CDR3. The genes are TRBV6-6 and TRBJ1-3; D uncertain. Trimming pared 6 bases from V and 2 bases from J, leaving 2 bases between. Germline V lookup: CDR1 MNHNY, CDR2 SVGAGI (reference sequence). This CDR3 comprises 11 residues. DNA for the CDR3: TGTGCCAGCAGCACTGGAAACACCATATATTTT. It is translated as CASSTGNTIYF.

The rearrangement links TRBV7-3 to TRBJ1-5; the D is unclear. This CDR3 has 13 residues. Germline CDR1 SGHTA, CDR2 FQGTGA. V dropped 5 bases and J dropped 5 bases, with 10 bases sitting between them. The CDR3 DNA is TGTGCCAGCAGCGTCTCGGTGGATCAGCCCCAGCATTTT. It encodes CASSVSVDQPQHF.

V and J are TRBV7-9 and TRBJ1-1; perhaps TRBD1 as D (5 bases). The CDR3 totals 15 residues. Germline-derived CDR1 and CDR2 are SEHNR and FQNEAQ (reference sequence). V lost 4 bases and J lost 2, with 14 bases in between. The CDR3 loop reads CASSYQDSLNTEAFF. CDR3 sequence (DNA): TGTGCCAGCAGCTATCAAGACAGCCTTAACACTGAAGCTTTCTTT.

The CDR3 nucleotides are TGTGCCAGCAGCTTAGGGCAGGGGTATTCACCCCTCCACTTT. Protein: CASSLGQGYSPLHF. The rearrangement links TRBV7-9 to TRBJ1-6; possible D gene TRBD1, 6 bases. This CDR3 contains 14 residues. The germline CDR1 and CDR2 sequences are SEHNR and FQNEAQ (reference sequence). The V gene lost 1 base and the J gene lost 8 bases, with 9 bases spanning the gap.

The rearrangement uses TRBV14 and TRBJ2-3; tentative D call: TRBD2 (5 bases). The V end lost 3 bases, the J end lost 2 bases, and 18 bases lay between the germline ends. This CDR3 spans 17 amino acids. Looked up from germline, CDR1 is SGHDN and CDR2 is FVKESK. DNA of the CDR3: TGTGCCAGCAGCCATAGATTGGCGGGCCTGAACACAGATACGCAGTATTTT. Residues: CASSHRLAGLNTDTQYF. Using reference TRBV14 and TRBJ2-3 for the parts outside the CDR3, the full variable domain is EAGVTQFPSHSVIEKGQTVTLRCDPISGHDNLYWYRRVMGKEIKFLLHFVKESKQDESGMPNNRFLAERTGGTYSTLKVQPAELEDSGVYFCASSHRLAGLNTDTQYFGPGTRLTVL.